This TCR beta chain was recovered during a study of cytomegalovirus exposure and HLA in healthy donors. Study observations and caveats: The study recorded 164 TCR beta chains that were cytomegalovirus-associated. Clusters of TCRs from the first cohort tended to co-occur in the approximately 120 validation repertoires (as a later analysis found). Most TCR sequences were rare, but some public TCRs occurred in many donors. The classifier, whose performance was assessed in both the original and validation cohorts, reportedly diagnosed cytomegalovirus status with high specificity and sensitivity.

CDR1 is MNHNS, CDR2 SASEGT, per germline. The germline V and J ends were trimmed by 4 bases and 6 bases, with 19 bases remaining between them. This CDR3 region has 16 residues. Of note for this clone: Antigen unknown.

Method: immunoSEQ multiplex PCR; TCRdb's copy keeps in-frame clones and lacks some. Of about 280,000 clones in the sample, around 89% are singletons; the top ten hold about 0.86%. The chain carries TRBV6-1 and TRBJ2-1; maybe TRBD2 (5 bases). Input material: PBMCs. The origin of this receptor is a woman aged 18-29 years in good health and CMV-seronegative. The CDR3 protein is CASSAPTRIFSNEQFF. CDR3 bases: TGTGCCAGCAGTGCCCCTACTAGGATCTTCAGCAATGAGCAGTTCTTC.